This T cell receptor beta chain was captured in a study of T cells after yellow fever vaccination. Study results and limitations: It was a weaker secondary response, yet one that peaked faster, at day 5 versus 15. Booster samples showed a return of most primary-vaccination clones (approximately 95% CD4, approximately 90% CD8).

Trimming shortened V by 4 bases and J by 0 bases, and 12 bases separated the two germline ends. The CDR3 runs to 15 residues. Germline CDR1 reads SGHRS; CDR2 reads YFSETQ. Points on this clonotype: Its specificity is not known.

MiXCR was run by TCRdb on the 5' RACE reads, yielding one entry per CDR3 protein. The top ten clones hold 3.2% of a sample with 340,000 or so distinct CDR3 sequences, approximately 13% of them seen once. This clonotype originated in a man aged 18 to 29 who received the YFV17D yellow fever vaccine. This chain joins TRBV5-1 and TRBJ2-3, with D tentatively TRBD1 (6 bases). The sample consisted of CD4+ T cells sorted from PBMCs, taken 15 days after the yellow fever booster vaccination. The CDR3 reads CASSPGTTSTDTQYF. The CDR3 DNA is TGCGCCAGCAGCCCAGGGACAACTAGCACAGATACGCAGTATTTT.